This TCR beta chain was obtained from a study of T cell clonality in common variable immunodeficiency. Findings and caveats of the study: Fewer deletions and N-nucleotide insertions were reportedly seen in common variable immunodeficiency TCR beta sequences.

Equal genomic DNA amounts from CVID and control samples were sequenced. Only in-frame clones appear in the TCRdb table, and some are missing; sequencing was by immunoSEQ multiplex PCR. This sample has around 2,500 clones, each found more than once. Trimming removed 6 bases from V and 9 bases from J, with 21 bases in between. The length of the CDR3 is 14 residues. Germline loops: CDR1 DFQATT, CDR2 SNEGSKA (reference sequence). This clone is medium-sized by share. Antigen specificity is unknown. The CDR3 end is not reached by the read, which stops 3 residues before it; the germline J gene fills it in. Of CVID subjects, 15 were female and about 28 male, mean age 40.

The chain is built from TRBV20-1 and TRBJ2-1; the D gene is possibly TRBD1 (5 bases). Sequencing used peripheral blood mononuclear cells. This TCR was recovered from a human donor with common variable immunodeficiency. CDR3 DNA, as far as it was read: TGCAGTGCGAGTAGTGGGGCAATAGACGGTGAG. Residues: CSASSGAIDGE. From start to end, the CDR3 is CSASSGAIDGEQFF.